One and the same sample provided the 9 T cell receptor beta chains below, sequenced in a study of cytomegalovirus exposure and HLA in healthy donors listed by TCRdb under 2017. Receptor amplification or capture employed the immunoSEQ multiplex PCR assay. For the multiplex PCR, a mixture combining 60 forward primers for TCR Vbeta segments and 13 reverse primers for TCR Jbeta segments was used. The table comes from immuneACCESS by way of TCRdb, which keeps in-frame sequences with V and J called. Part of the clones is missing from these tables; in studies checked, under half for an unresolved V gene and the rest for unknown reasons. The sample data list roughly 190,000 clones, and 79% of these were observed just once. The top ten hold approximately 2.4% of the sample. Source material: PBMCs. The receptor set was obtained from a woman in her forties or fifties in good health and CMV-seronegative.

CDR3 nucleotide sequence: TGTGCCATCCCAGCCGGACAGGGGGCGCAGCTTAGCACCGGGGAGCTGTTTTTT. Its translation is CAIPAGQGAQLSTGELFF. The rearrangement uses TRBV2 and TRBJ2-2, with TRBD1 identical over 11 bases. Germline V gene sequence: CDR1 SNHLY, CDR2 FYNNEI. The CDR3 runs 18 residues. Germline trimming cut 10 bases from V and 4 bases from J; bases unmatched to any gene: 17.

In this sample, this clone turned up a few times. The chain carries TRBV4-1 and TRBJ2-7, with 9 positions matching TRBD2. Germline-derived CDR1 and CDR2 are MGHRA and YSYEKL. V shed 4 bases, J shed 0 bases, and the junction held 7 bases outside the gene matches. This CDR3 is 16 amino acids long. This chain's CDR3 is CASSPQGSGSSYEQYF. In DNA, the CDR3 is TGCGCCAGCAGCCCACAGGGTAGCGGGAGCTCCTACGAGCAGTACTTC.

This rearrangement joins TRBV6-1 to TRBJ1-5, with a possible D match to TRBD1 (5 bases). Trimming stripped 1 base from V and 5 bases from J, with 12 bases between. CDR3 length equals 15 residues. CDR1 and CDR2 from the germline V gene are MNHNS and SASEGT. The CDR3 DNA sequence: TGTGCCAGCAGTGAAGGTTTCTGGGGGGATCAGCCCCAGCATTTT. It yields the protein CASSEGFWGDQPQHF.

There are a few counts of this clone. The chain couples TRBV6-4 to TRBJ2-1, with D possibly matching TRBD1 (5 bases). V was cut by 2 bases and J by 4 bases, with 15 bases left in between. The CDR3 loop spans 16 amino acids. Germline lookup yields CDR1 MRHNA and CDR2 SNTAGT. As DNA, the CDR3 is TGTGCCAGCAGTGACCGCAGGGTTTCTGGGTACAATGAGCAGTTCTTC. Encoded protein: CASSDRRVSGYNEQFF.

CDR3 amino acids: CASSPSGFYNEQFF. The CDR3 region has the DNA TGTGCCAGCAGCCCTAGCGGTTTCTACAATGAGCAGTTCTTC. This chain uses TRBV28 with TRBJ2-1, with 7 positions matching TRBD2. V trimming: 6 bases; J trimming: 3 bases; junction bases outside the gene matches: 5. Germline lookup yields CDR1 MDHEN and CDR2 SYDVKM. The CDR3 length is 14 residues.

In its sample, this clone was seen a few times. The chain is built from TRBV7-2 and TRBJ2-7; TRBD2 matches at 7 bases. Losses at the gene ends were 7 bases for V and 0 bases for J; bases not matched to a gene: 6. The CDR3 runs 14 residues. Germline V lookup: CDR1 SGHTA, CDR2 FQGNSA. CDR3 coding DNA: TGTGCCAGCACCCCCGGCGGGAGCTCCTACGAGCAGTACTTC. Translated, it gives CASTPGGSSYEQYF.

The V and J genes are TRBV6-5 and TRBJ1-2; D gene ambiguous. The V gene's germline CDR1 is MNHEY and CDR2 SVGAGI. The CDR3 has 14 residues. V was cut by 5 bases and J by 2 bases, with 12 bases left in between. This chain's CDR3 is CASSHGLRNYGYTF. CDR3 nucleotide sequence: TGTGCCAGCAGTCACGGACTGAGAAACTATGGCTACACCTTC.

CDR3 amino acids: CASSLDAGGRGEQFF. In DNA form, the CDR3 reads TGCGCCAGCAGCTTGGACGCGGGAGGGAGGGGTGAGCAGTTCTTC. The V gene is TRBV5-1, the J gene TRBJ2-7; 9 bases line up with TRBD2. The J call is uncertain, as TRBJ2-1 better fits the DNA end. In germline, CDR1 is SGHRS, CDR2 YFSETQ. CDR3 length: 15 residues.

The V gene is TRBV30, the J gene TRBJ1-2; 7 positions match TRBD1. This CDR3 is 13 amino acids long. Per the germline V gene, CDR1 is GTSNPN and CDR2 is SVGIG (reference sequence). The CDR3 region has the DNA TGTGCAACCGACAGGGAAGCTAACTATGGCTACACCTTC. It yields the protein CATDREANYGYTF.